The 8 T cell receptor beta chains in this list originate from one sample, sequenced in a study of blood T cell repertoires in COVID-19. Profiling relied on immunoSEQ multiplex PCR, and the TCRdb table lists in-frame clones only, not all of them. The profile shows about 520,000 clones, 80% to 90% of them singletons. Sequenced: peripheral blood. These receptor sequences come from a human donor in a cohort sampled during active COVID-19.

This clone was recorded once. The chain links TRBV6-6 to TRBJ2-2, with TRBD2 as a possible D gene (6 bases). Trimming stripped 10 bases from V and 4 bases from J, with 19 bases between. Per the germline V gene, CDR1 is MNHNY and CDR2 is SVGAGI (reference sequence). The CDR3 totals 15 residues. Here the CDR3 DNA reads TGTGCCATAAGCCTCCTCGGGAGTACCACCGGGGAGCTGTTTTTT. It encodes CAISLLGSTTGELFF.

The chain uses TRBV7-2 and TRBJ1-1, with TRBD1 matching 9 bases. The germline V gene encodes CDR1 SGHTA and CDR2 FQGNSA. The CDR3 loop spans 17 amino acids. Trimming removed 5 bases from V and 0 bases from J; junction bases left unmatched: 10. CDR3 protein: CASSPQDRGNMNTEAFF. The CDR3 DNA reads TGTGCCAGCAGCCCCCAGGACAGGGGAAACATGAACACTGAAGCTTTCTTT.

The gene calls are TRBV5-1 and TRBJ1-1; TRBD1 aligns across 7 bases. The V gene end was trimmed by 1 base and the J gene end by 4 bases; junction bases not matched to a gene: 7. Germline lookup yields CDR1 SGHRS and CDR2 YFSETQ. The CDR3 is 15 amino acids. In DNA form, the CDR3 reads TGCGCCAGCAGCTTGATGGGGGCAGGGGGCACTGAAGCTTTCTTT. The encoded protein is CASSLMGAGGTEAFF.

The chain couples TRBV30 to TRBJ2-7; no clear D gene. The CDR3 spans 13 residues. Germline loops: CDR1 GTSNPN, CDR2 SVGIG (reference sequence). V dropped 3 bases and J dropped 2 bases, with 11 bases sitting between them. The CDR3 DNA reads TGTGCCTGGAGACCAGCTCTAGCCTACGAGCAGTACTTC. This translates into CAWRPALAYEQYF.

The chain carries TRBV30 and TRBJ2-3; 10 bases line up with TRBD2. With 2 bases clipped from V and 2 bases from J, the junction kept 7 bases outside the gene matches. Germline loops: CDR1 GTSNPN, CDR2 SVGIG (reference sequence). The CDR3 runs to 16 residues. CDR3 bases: TGTGCCTGGAGTACTGGGACTAGCGCGGCCACAGATACGCAGTATTTT. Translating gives CAWSTGTSAATDTQYF.

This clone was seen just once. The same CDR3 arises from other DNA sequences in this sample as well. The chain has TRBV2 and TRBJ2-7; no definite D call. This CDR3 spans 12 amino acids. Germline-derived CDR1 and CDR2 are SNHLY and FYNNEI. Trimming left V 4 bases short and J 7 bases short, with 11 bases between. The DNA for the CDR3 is TGTGCCAGCAGTGTCATTCGAGGAGAGCAGTACTTC. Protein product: CASSVIRGEQYF.

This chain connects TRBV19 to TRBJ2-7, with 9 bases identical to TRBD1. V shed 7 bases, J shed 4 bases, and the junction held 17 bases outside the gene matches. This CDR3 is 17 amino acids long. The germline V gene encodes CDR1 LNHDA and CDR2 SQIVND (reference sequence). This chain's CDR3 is CASTRAAGQGSTYEQYF. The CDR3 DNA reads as TGTGCCAGTACCCGAGCGGCCGGACAGGGGTCGACGTACGAGCAGTACTTC.

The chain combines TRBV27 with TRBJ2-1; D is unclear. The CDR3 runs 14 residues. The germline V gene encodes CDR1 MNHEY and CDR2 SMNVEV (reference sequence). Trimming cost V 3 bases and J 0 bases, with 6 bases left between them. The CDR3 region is CASSFSSSYNEQFF. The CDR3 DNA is TGTGCCAGCAGTTTCTCGAGCTCCTACAATGAGCAGTTCTTC.